By share, the clone carrying this TCR beta chain ranks as medium-sized. Its matching antigen is unknown. The record originates from a study of sequential checkpoint blockade in melanoma. Study details: Arm A got nivolumab then ipilimumab; arm B the reverse, 1:1. After nivolumab or ipilimumab alone, 20 to 25 patients had week-13 rebiopsies. Regarding the study as a whole: Mutational load did not correlate with tumor T-cell fraction or clonality.

Sequencing was performed with immunoSEQ multiplex PCR; in TCRdb, only in-frame clones are kept and a portion is missing. The data show about 2,400 clones, with roughly 29% seen just once and about 10% held by the top ten. The sample's treatment: randomized to nivolumab then ipilimumab (arm A) or the reverse (arm B). CDR3 length equals 14 residues. Trimming shortened V by 5 bases and J by 6 bases, and 16 bases separated the two germline ends. Per germline, CDR1 MNHGY and CDR2 SAAAGT. The chain employs TRBV6-8 and TRBJ1-2; perhaps TRBD1 as D (6 bases). This clonotype was obtained from a human donor with melanoma. The sample consisted of tumor tissue (inferred from file names), taken from a patient given nivolumab and ipilimumab in sequence. The DNA of the CDR3 is TGTGCCAGCAGTCCGAAACAGGGTCAGAATGGCTACACCTTC. Its protein is CASSPKQGQNGYTF.